These T cell receptor beta chains were read from a single sample in a study of T cells in Graves' hyperthyroidism and ophthalmopathy. TCRdb called the multiplex PCR reads again in MiXCR, with one record for every CDR3 protein. The top ten hold around 20% of the sample, which has 300,000 to 450,000 distinct CDR3 sequences, approximately 14% seen once. Sequenced material: blood. The receptor source for this set is a young woman with Graves' ophthalmopathy. CDR3s include the opening cysteine and the closing phenylalanine or tryptophan. The order of the fields is CDR3 DNA, CDR3 protein, clone size, V gene, D gene, J gene. The D gene is left open where the match is weak. Clone sizes are given selectively: once, few, many, or a class where the clone is expanded.

TGTGCCAGCAGTTCGACAGGGGTGGAGACCCAGTACTTC	CASSSTGVETQYF	.	TRBV28	TRBD1	TRBJ2-5
TGTGCCAGCAGCCTCTACGAGGCGGGGGGTAATGAGCAGTTCTTC	CASSLYEAGGNEQFF	.	TRBV7-2	TRBD2	TRBJ2-1
TGTGCCAGCAGCTCCGCCCCGGGAATGGCCGGGGAGCTGTTTTTT	CASSSAPGMAGELFF	.	TRBV7-6	.	TRBJ2-2
TGCAGTGCTAGAGATACGGCGCAAGAGACCCAGTACTTC	CSARDTAQETQYF	many	TRBV20-1	.	TRBJ2-5
TGTGCCACCAGCAGAGATGACATCCGGGACGACATTTTTAGCAATCAGCCCCAGCATTTT	CATSRDDIRDDIFSNQPQHF	few	TRBV15	.	TRBJ1-5
TGCGCCAGCAGCTTGGAGGCGGGCGAGCAGTACTTC	CASSLEAGEQYF	many	TRBV5-1	.	TRBJ2-7
TGTGCCAGCAGCTTATGGGGCACTAGCGGGGGGCGGCAAGAGACCCAGTACTTC	CASSLWGTSGGRQETQYF	many	TRBV7-8	TRBD2	TRBJ2-5
TGCGCCAGCAGCTTGGACGCCAGCTACACTGAAGCTTTCTTT	CASSLDASYTEAFF	many	TRBV5-1	.	TRBJ1-1
TGTGCCAGCAGGGCGGAAAGGACCCAGTACTTC	CASRAERTQYF	many	TRBV2	.	TRBJ2-5
TGTGCCAGCAGTAGACAGGGGCTCGGTGAAAAACTGTTTTTT	CASSRQGLGEKLFF	many	TRBV6-1	TRBD1	TRBJ1-4
TGTGCCAGCAGTTATTCTATCGGAGGGGCGACAGATACGCAGTATTTT	CASSYSIGGATDTQYF	.	TRBV11-3	.	TRBJ2-3
TGTGCCAGTAAGACAGCTAAAGATTTGAACACTGAAGCTTTCTTT	CASKTAKDLNTEAFF	few	TRBV19	.	TRBJ1-1
TGTGCCAGCAGCCCCGGCACACCCCAAGGCGGTTCACCCCTCCACTTT	CASSPGTPQGGSPLHF	.	TRBV9	.	TRBJ1-6
TGTGCCACCAGCAGGGTCCTGGAGAACACCGGGGAGCTGTTTTTT	CATSRVLENTGELFF	many	TRBV15	.	TRBJ2-2
TGCAGCGTTGATGGTGTGGGGCTGATGGACACTGAAGCTTTCTTT	CSVDGVGLMDTEAFF	few	TRBV29-1	.	TRBJ1-1
TGCGCCAGCAGACAGACAGGGCCCACTGAAGCTTTCTTT	CASRQTGPTEAFF	.	TRBV5-1	TRBD1	TRBJ1-1
TGTGCCAGCAGCCAAGATAGTGGCACCGGGGAGCTGTTTTTT	CASSQDSGTGELFF	.	TRBV4-2	.	TRBJ2-2
TGTGCCTACCGCACCGGGGAGCTGTTTTTT	CAYRTGELFF	many	TRBV6-9	.	TRBJ2-2
TGCGCCAGCAGTGAGACTCTAGCCAAAAACATTCAGTACTTC	CASSETLAKNIQYF	many	TRBV10-1	.	TRBJ2-4
TGTGCCAGTAGTGAACGAACTAGCGGGAGACAGACCCAGTACTTC	CASSERTSGRQTQYF	.	TRBV19	TRBD2	TRBJ2-5
TGTGCCAGCAGTTTCGGGACAGGCGACAATCAGCCCCAGCATTTT	CASSFGTGDNQPQHF	many	TRBV12-3/TRBV12-4	TRBD1	TRBJ1-5
TGTGCTAGTGGGCCCCCCTCCCCGGGAACATACGAGCAGTACTTC	CASGPPSPGTYEQYF	many	TRBV12-5	.	TRBJ2-7
TGCGCCAGCAGCCGGACGGGAAGAAACACTGAAGCTTTCTTT	CASSRTGRNTEAFF	.	TRBV4-1	.	TRBJ1-1
TGTGCCAGCAGCCTCGAACCAAGGTCGGATGGCTACACCTTC	CASSLEPRSDGYTF	many	TRBV6-1	.	TRBJ1-2
TGTGCCAGCAGACCAATAGCGGGGGTGCTGAACACCGGGGAGCTGTTTTTT	CASRPIAGVLNTGELFF	.	TRBV11-2	TRBD2	TRBJ2-2
TGTGCCAGCAGGGCCGGAACTAAACCGAACACCGGGGAGCTGTTTTTT	CASRAGTKPNTGELFF	many	TRBV7-9	.	TRBJ2-2
TGTGCCAGTAGTATATCAAGACAGAGCAACACCGGGGAGCTGTTTTTT	CASSISRQSNTGELFF	.	TRBV19	.	TRBJ2-2
TGCAGCGTTTGTGACTCGGGTTACGAGCAGTACTTC	CSVCDSGYEQYF	many	TRBV29-1	.	TRBJ2-7
TGTGCCAGCAGTCCCGACAAAGTATACAGGGATAACACTGAAGCTTTCTTT	CASSPDKVYRDNTEAFF	many	TRBV28	.	TRBJ1-1
TGTGCCAGCAGCCAAGAAGTCTTTGGGGTGAACACTGAAGCTTTCTTT	CASSQEVFGVNTEAFF	many	TRBV3-1	.	TRBJ1-1
TGCGCCAGCAGCCACTCAACACAGTCCTTCGGGGAGCTGTTTTTT	CASSHSTQSFGELFF	many	TRBV4-1	.	TRBJ2-2
TGTGCCAGCAGTAAACAGGACGGGCCCCAAGAGACCCAGTACTTC	CASSKQDGPQETQYF	few	TRBV6-2/TRBV6-3	.	TRBJ2-5
TGTGCCTGGAGGGTAGCCACAGATACGCAGTATTTT	CAWRVATDTQYF	many	TRBV30	.	TRBJ2-3